Following are 11 T cell receptor beta chains from one sample sequenced in a study of cytomegalovirus exposure and HLA in healthy donors. Vbeta (60) and Jbeta (13) primers were used in the PCR. Using immunoSEQ multiplex PCR, the repertoire was profiled, and TCRdb retains in-frame clones only, with some absent. The profile shows tens of thousands of clones, approximately 77% of them singletons. Material for sequencing was PBMCs. The receptors here all came from a man under 40 in good health and CMV-seronegative.

The chain carries TRBV2 and TRBJ2-7, with a weak D call TRBD1 (5 bases). V shed 4 bases and J shed 1 base, with 14 bases lying between them. The length of the CDR3 is 15 residues. Germline CDR1 reads SNHLY; CDR2 reads FYNNEI. CDR3 sequence: CASSVYRLMSYEQYF. Here the CDR3 DNA reads TGTGCCAGCAGTGTTTACAGGCTCATGTCCTACGAGCAGTACTTC.

This chain links TRBV5-1 with TRBJ2-7; the D gene is possibly TRBD2 (5 bases). There are 14 residues in the CDR3. V was shortened by 4 bases and J by 5 bases, with 16 bases between the two germline ends. CDR1 and CDR2 (germline): SGHRS, YFSETQ. The CDR3: CASSMERVRDEQYF. The CDR3, as DNA: TGCGCCAGCAGCATGGAGAGGGTAAGGGACGAGCAGTACTTC.

The chain carries TRBV19 and TRBJ2-2; 7 bases agree with TRBD2. The V gene end was trimmed by 4 bases and the J gene end by 4 bases; junction bases not matched to a gene: 9. The CDR3 consists of 16 residues. CDR1 is LNHDA and CDR2 is SQIVND in the germline V gene (reference sequence). CDR3 residues: CASSTSGGRGTGELFF. For the CDR3, the DNA is TGTGCCAGTAGTACTTCGGGGGGAAGGGGCACCGGGGAGCTGTTTTTT.

V usage is TRBV6-5 and J usage is TRBJ2-2; 11 bases match TRBD1. Germline CDR1 is MNHEY and CDR2 is SVGAGI. V was clipped by 6 bases and J by 6 bases; unmatched bases: 3. The length of the CDR3 is 14 residues. The CDR3 sequence: CASRGTGGAGELFF. The DNA of the CDR3 is TGTGCCAGCAGGGGGACAGGGGGGGCCGGGGAGCTGTTTTTT.

The DNA of the CDR3 is TGTGCTAGTGGTCTCGGGACAGTTAACACTGAAGCTTTCTTT. Encoded protein: CASGLGTVNTEAFF. This rearrangement joins TRBV12-5 to TRBJ1-1; 7 bases match TRBD1. The CDR3 runs to 14 residues. The germline gives CDR1 LGHNT, CDR2 FRNRAP. J gave up 2 bases and V 5 bases, and 5 bases lay outside the gene matches.

The chain recombines TRBV27 with TRBJ2-7, with 10 nucleotides matching TRBD2. The germline gives CDR1 MNHEY, CDR2 SMNVEV (reference sequence). V lost 8 bases, J lost 4 bases, and 8 bases stayed unmatched. The CDR3 is 14 residues long. The CDR3, as DNA: TGTGCCAGCGGCCCTAGCGGGAGTAATTACGAGCAGTACTTC. The encoded protein is CASGPSGSNYEQYF.

This chain links TRBV6-1 with TRBJ1-2, with unresolved D. V was clipped by 5 bases and J by 3 bases, with 13 bases between them. There are 14 residues in the CDR3. The germline gives CDR1 MNHNS, CDR2 SASEGT. CDR3 bases: TGTGCCAGCAGTATACCGGGGTGGGACTATGGCTACACCTTC. Protein: CASSIPGWDYGYTF.

In DNA, the CDR3 is TGTGCCAGCAGCCAAGTCACGGGAGAGGCCGGGGAGCTGTTTTTT. This gives the protein CASSQVTGEAGELFF. This chain joins TRBV4-2 and TRBJ2-2; perhaps TRBD2 as D (6 bases). The V end was cut by 1 base, the J end by 6 bases, with 12 bases between. Germline lookup yields CDR1 LGHNA and CDR2 YNFKEQ. The CDR3 is made up of 15 amino acids.

The chain combines TRBV7-2 with TRBJ2-2; no definite D call. This CDR3 region has 14 residues. Germline loops: CDR1 SGHTA, CDR2 FQGNSA. V was trimmed by 3 bases and J by 3 bases, leaving 8 bases between them. The CDR3 loop reads CASSFLVDTGELFF. CDR3 in DNA: TGTGCCAGCAGCTTCCTAGTGGACACCGGGGAGCTGTTTTTT.

This chain joins TRBV28 and TRBJ1-1; TRBD1 aligns across 8 bases. CDR3 length: 15 amino acids. The V segment lost 4 bases and the J segment 4 bases; nucleotides outside the gene matches: 8. Germline assignment: CDR1 MDHEN and CDR2 SYDVKM. CDR3 coding DNA: TGTGCCAGCAGTTGCTTCGACAGGGGAATCACTGAAGCTTTCTTT. Protein: CASSCFDRGITEAFF.

The genes are TRBV6-1 and TRBJ2-5, with 11 bases aligning to TRBD2. The CDR3 consists of 15 residues. V was clipped by 1 base and J by 4 bases; unmatched bases: 2. The germline V gene encodes CDR1 MNHNS and CDR2 SASEGT. CDR3 residues: CASSEVAGGGETQYF. Written as DNA, the CDR3 is TGTGCCAGCAGTGAAGTAGCGGGAGGGGGAGAGACCCAGTACTTC.